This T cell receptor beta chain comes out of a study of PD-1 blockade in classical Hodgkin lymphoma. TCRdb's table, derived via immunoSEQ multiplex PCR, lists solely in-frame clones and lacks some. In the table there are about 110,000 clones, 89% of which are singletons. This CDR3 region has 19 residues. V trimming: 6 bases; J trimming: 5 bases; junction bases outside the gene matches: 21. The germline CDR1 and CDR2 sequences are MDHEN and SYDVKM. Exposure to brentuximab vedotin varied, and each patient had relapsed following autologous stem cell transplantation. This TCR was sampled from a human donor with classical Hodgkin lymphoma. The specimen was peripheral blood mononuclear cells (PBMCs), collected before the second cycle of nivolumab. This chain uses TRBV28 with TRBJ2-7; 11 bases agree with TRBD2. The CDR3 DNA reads TGTGCCAGCAGCTTCCCGACCCCCTTCGGACTAGCGGGTAATAACGAGCAGTACTTC. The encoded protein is CASSFPTPFGLAGNNEQYF.